The T cell receptor (beta chain) described here comes from a study of blood T cell repertoires in COVID-19. Study-level background: COVID-19 samples from acute and convalescent phases originated in the United States, Italy and Spain. Nucleic acid was either cDNA or gDNA, and it came from T cells, B-cell-depleted T cells, or PBMCs.

CDR1 and CDR2 (germline): SGHNT, YENEEA. The CDR3 runs to 15 residues. V was clipped by 5 bases and J by 13 bases, with 24 bases between them. Per the authors' pipeline: Counts of nucleated cells, estimated from reference gene primer amplification, were obtained. TCRdb keeps only in-frame clones here, not all; method: immunoSEQ multiplex PCR. V and J calls and clone size follow that table, whereas D and trimming were derived from the DNA. The sample holds some 140,000 clones, about 80% seen once. The sequence was obtained from a man aged 60 to 69 with acute or convalescent COVID-19. Material: peripheral blood. The chain recombines TRBV11-3 with TRBJ2-1; D is perhaps TRBD2 (5 bases). CDR3 coding DNA: TGTGCCAGCAGCGCCGGGATCGGTCAAGACAACAAACAGTTCTTC. Translating it yields CASSAGIGQDNKQFF.